These 14 T cell receptor beta chains were sequenced from one sample in a study of shared clonotypes between healthy human individuals. Clones were read by immunoSEQ multiplex PCR, and TCRdb kept only the in-frame ones, dropping some. The profile shows hundreds of thousands of clones, about 74% of them singletons. Specimen: memory CD4+ T cells sorted from blood. Documented subset: CD45RA-negative fraction. Every receptor here comes from a woman aged 25 to 39 in good health.

This sequence joins TRBV28 and TRBJ2-7; possible D gene TRBD2, 6 bases. The germline V gene encodes CDR1 MDHEN and CDR2 SYDVKM. V lost 6 bases, J lost 6 bases, and 18 bases lay in between. The CDR3 spans 14 residues. In nucleotides, the CDR3 is TGTGCCAGCAGCCCGGGACTCGTCCCCTCCGAGCAGTACTTC. Translation: CASSPGLVPSEQYF.

The chain has TRBV30 and TRBJ1-5; D gene ambiguous. Trimming pared 2 bases from V and 4 bases from J, leaving 9 bases between. The CDR3 has 13 residues. CDR1 GTSNPN and CDR2 SVGIG come from the germline V gene (reference sequence). The CDR3 nucleotides are TGTGCCTGGAGTAAAGGGTATAATCAGCCCCAGCATTTT. It translates to CAWSKGYNQPQHF.

This clone is a singleton in its sample. This chain connects TRBV28 to TRBJ2-7; the match to TRBD2 covers 7 bases. The CDR3 runs 14 residues. V shed 11 bases, J shed 3 bases, and the junction held 13 bases outside the gene matches. Per germline, CDR1 MDHEN and CDR2 SYDVKM. The CDR3 coding sequence is TGTGCCTCAAACGGGGGGTCGGCGGGCTACGAGCAGTACTTC. It is translated as CASNGGSAGYEQYF.

This chain joins TRBV7-9 and TRBJ1-2; the match to TRBD1 covers 7 bases. The V gene end was trimmed by 4 bases and the J gene end by 2 bases; junction bases not matched to a gene: 13. This CDR3 comprises 17 residues. Germline CDR1 SEHNR, CDR2 FQNEAQ (reference sequence). CDR3 in DNA: TGTGCCAGCAGCTCAACGACAGGGTGGGCCGCCAACTATGGCTACACCTTC. Protein product: CASSSTTGWAANYGYTF. The full variable domain, with the rest looked up from reference TRBV7-9 and TRBJ1-2, is DTGVSQNPRHKITKRGQNVTFRCDPISEHNRLYWYRQTLGQGPEFLTYFQNEAQLEKSRLLSDRFSAERPKGSFSTLEIQRTEQGDSAMYLCASSSTTGWAANYGYTFGSGTRLTVV.

This clone was detected only a few times. V gene TRBV5-1 combines with J gene TRBJ2-4; D may be TRBD1 (5 bases). CDR1 SGHRS and CDR2 YFSETQ come from the germline V gene. The CDR3 loop spans 14 amino acids. V was trimmed by 1 base and J by 8 bases, leaving 13 bases between them. The CDR3 here is CASSLSSVRDIQYF. In nucleotides, the CDR3 is TGCGCCAGCAGCTTGTCCTCGGTCAGGGACATTCAGTACTTC.

There are a few counts of this clone. The V and J genes are TRBV25-1 and TRBJ1-2; TRBD1 might be the D (5 bases). Trimming left V 10 bases short and J 8 bases short, with 17 bases between. CDR3 size: 12 residues. CDR1 and CDR2 from the germline V gene are MGHDK and SYGVNS. The CDR3 protein is CATSYGAGGYTF. CDR3 coding DNA: TGTGCCACCTCTTACGGGGCGGGCGGCTACACCTTC.

The chain carries TRBV5-4 and TRBJ2-1, with D perhaps TRBD2 (6 bases). The germline CDR1 and CDR2 sequences are SGHNT and YYREEE (reference sequence). The CDR3 has 16 amino acids. Trimming took 7 bases from V and 0 from J, leaving 17 bases between them. The CDR3 reads CASGAGTYPSYNEQFF. CDR3 sequence (DNA): TGTGCCAGCGGTGCCGGGACTTACCCCTCCTACAATGAGCAGTTCTTC.

A word on this clone: A much larger clone differs by one base, so this may be a read error. The V and J genes are TRBV7-9 and TRBJ2-2, with D hard to call. The germline gives CDR1 SEHNR, CDR2 FQNEAQ (reference sequence). The V end lost 3 bases, the J end lost 6 bases, and 2 bases lay between the germline ends. The CDR3 consists of 11 residues. Written as DNA, the CDR3 is TGTGCCAGCAGCTTCGCCGGGGAGCTGTTTTTT. Amino acids: CASSFAGELFF.

The rearrangement uses TRBV5-1 and TRBJ2-3; 7 bases map to TRBD2. V lost 0 bases, J lost 2 bases, and 15 bases stayed unmatched. The CDR3 loop spans 19 amino acids. Per the germline V gene, CDR1 is SGHRS and CDR2 is YFSETQ. The CDR3 here is CASSLGIPGRTRLTDTQYF. As DNA, the CDR3 is TGCGCCAGCAGCTTGGGTATCCCCGGTAGGACTAGGCTCACAGATACGCAGTATTTT.

The V call is TRBV6-5, the J call TRBJ1-3; D not certain. Trimming removed 5 bases from V and 4 bases from J, with 15 bases in between. The germline gives CDR1 MNHEY, CDR2 SVGAGI. This CDR3 contains 15 residues. Here the CDR3 DNA reads TGTGCCAGCAGTCGGCGGCCCCTTGCGGGAAACACCATATATTTT. This encodes CASSRRPLAGNTIYF.

V gene TRBV9 combines with J gene TRBJ2-5; the match to TRBD1 covers 9 bases. Germline V CDR1 and CDR2: SGDLS, YYNGEE. V trimming: 3 bases; J trimming: 2 bases; junction bases outside the gene matches: 8. CDR3 size: 16 residues. The CDR3 DNA follows: TGTGCCAGCAGCGCAGGGACAGGGATCGGGCAAGAGACCCAGTACTTC. It yields the protein CASSAGTGIGQETQYF.

This sequence joins TRBV10-3 and TRBJ2-3; 7 bases match TRBD2. Unmatched junction bases numbered 2, after V lost 4 bases and J lost 1 base. Germline V gene data show CDR1 as ENHRY and CDR2 as SYGVKD. The CDR3 is 14 amino acids. The CDR3 region has the DNA TGTGCCATCAGTGGCGGGAGAGGCACAGATACGCAGTATTTT. Amino acids: CAISGGRGTDTQYF.

The CDR3, as DNA: TGCGCCAGCAGCCAAGTGGGCTCCAGGACAGGCACAGATACGCAGTATTTT. Encoded protein: CASSQVGSRTGTDTQYF. The rearrangement joins TRBV4-1 to TRBJ2-3, with TRBD1 as a possible D gene (6 bases). CDR1 and CDR2 (germline): MGHRA, YSYEKL. The ends were cut back, 1 base at V and 1 base at J, with 15 bases in the middle. The CDR3 runs to 17 residues.

This clone was counted only a few times. This chain joins TRBV1 and TRBJ2-7; TRBD1, the D gene given by the table, was not confirmed from the DNA. TRBV1 is termed a pseudogene. The CDR3 has 12 amino acids. The DNA for the CDR3 is TGCACCAGCAGCCAACATTCCTACGAGCAGTACTTC. Its protein product is CTSSQHSYEQYF.